This TCR beta chain is from a study of technical replicates of blood from several donors. Only one count was recorded for this clone. This CDR3 has 13 residues. Germline V gives CDR1 SGHRS, CDR2 YFSETQ. V was pared by 4 bases and J by 1 base, with 6 bases between. Measured with immunoSEQ multiplex PCR; TCRdb has only the in-frame clones, and not every one. The sample consists of 45,000 to 55,000 clones, roughly 92% of them appearing once. This TCR was recovered from a human donor in good health. Specimen: T cells isolated from PBMCs. V usage is TRBV5-1 and J usage is TRBJ2-1; no definite D call. CDR3 in amino acids: CASSLSSYNEQFF. The CDR3 DNA reads as TGCGCCAGCAGCCTAAGTTCCTACAATGAGCAGTTCTTC.